This paragraph covers one T cell receptor (beta chain) sequence. As yet, its antigen is unknown. This specimen comes from a study of cytotoxic CD8 clonotypes in ibrutinib-treated CLL. Background on the study: Patients: fewer than 12 relapsed/refractory, under 16 treatment-naive, fewer than 18 IGHV unmutated.

General study points: Public clonotypes, rarely seen, contracted or held steady on treatment. Sampling times differed between sustained-remission and progressing patients.

Germline V CDR1 and CDR2: GTSNPN, SVGIG (reference sequence). The ends were cut back, 3 bases at V and 0 bases at J, with 8 bases in the middle. The CDR3 totals 14 residues. TCRdb keeps only in-frame clones here, not all; method: immunoSEQ multiplex PCR. This sample has approximately 300,000 clones, with roughly 79% found just once. The specimen comprised PBMCs, sampled before ibrutinib treatment. This sequence joins TRBV30 and TRBJ1-4; D is unclear. The source of this sequence is a human donor with chronic lymphocytic leukemia. CDR3 protein: CAWRRAATNEKLFF. As DNA, the CDR3 is TGTGCCTGGAGAAGGGCAGCAACTAATGAAAAACTGTTTTTT.